The sequence of this TCR beta chain was determined in a study of blood T cell repertoires in COVID-19. Study at large: Specimens from acute and convalescent COVID-19 originated in the United States, Italy and Spain. The analysed material was cDNA or gDNA that came from T cells, B-cell-depleted T cells, or PBMCs.

The V end was cut by 5 bases, the J end by 5 bases, with 16 bases between. The CDR3 spans 15 residues. CDR1 is SGHVS and CDR2 is FQNEAQ in the germline V gene. Original processing methods: Amplified reference gene primers provided the basis for estimating nucleated cell counts. Clones were sequenced by immunoSEQ multiplex PCR, and TCRdb holds only the in-frame ones, with some missing. From that table come the V and J calls and clone size; the DNA was used to work out D and trimming. The repertoire holds about 200,000 clones, with roughly nine tenths as singletons. The specimen was peripheral blood. This TCR was sampled from a woman between 45 and 65 years old with acute or convalescent COVID-19. This chain joins TRBV7-8 and TRBJ2-1; the D call may be TRBD1 or TRBD2 (6 bases each). The CDR3 spells CASSRGLQGHNEQFF. CDR3 DNA sequence: TGTGCCAGCAGCCGAGGACTACAGGGCCACAATGAGCAGTTCTTC.